Detailed here is one TCR beta chain. Its target is unknown. This entry is derived from a study of cytomegalovirus exposure and HLA in healthy donors. Study conclusions and caveats: An analysis that was carried out later associated 16,951 TCR beta sequences with HLA alleles at 0.05 false discovery rate. Apparent HLA restriction characterized most CMV-associated TCR beta chains in a later analysis.

The PCR contained 60 Vbeta and 13 Jbeta primers. Generated by immunoSEQ multiplex PCR, the TCRdb table keeps only in-frame clones and is missing some. The sample yields about 120,000 clones, approximately 79% seen once. Trimming shortened V by 8 bases and J by 6 bases, and 13 bases separated the two germline ends. Germline CDR1 MNHNS, CDR2 SASEGT. The CDR3 extends over 12 amino acids. The specimen was PBMCs. The gene calls are TRBV6-1 and TRBJ1-1, with D unclear. The TCR sequence derives from a man between 25 and 39 years old in good health and CMV-seronegative. The CDR3 loop reads CASLGERPEAFF. CDR3 nucleotide sequence: TGTGCCAGCCTTGGGGAGAGACCTGAAGCTTTCTTT.